This T cell receptor (beta chain) was identified during a study of cytomegalovirus exposure and HLA in healthy donors. Primers for the PCR totalled 60 Vbeta and 13 Jbeta. Authors' processing steps: In a later analysis, the count reached about 75 million unique TCR beta chains, with 10 million to 11 million shared. The assay was immunoSEQ multiplex PCR, and TCRdb's table has in-frame clones only and misses some. D and trimming come from the DNA, and the V and J calls and clone size come from that table. This sample has about 150,000 clones, with 65% to 70% found just once. Trimming removed 4 bases at V and 0 bases at J, with 9 bases between. The CDR3 length is 14 residues. In germline, CDR1 is WSHSY, CDR2 SAAADI.

This sequence was found in a man aged 25-40 years in good health and CMV-seropositive. Specimen: PBMCs. This chain connects TRBV10-2 to TRBJ2-5; possible D gene TRBD1, 6 bases. CDR3 sequence (DNA): TGCGCCAGCAGTGGGACAGAGTACCAAGAGACCCAGTACTTC. Its protein is CASSGTEYQETQYF.